This T cell receptor (beta chain) stems from a study of T cells after yellow fever vaccination. Study in general: Fractions containing few cells were prepared with SMART-Seq v4 Ultra Low Input. Findings of the study overall: Contamination of FACS-sorted repertoires by abundant clonotypes from the bulk population could occur. The study re-detected most primary-vaccination clones after the booster (nearly 97% CD4, roughly 85% CD8).

A word on this clonotype: Its matching antigen is unknown.

Generation of TCR cDNA used 5'RACE template switching (which added a universal primer site and UMIs). TCRdb recomputed calls from the 5' RACE reads with MiXCR, one row per CDR3 protein. The data show roughly 400,000 distinct CDR3 sequences, with 18% seen just once and 18% held by the top ten. CDR3 length equals 13 residues. The germline V gene has CDR1 WSHSY and CDR2 SAAADI. V lost 8 bases, J lost 2 bases, and 12 bases lay in between. Sequencing was performed on PBMCs, taken before the yellow fever booster vaccination. The sequence was collected from a man younger than 35 who received the YFV17D yellow fever vaccine. The chain combines TRBV10-2 with TRBJ2-5, with unresolved D. This CDR3 is CASLPSGQETQYF. CDR3 sequence (DNA): TGCGCCAGCTTACCTTCAGGACAAGAGACCCAGTACTTC.